This is a list of T cell receptor beta chains from one sample in a study of cytomegalovirus exposure and HLA in healthy donors. Sequencing used immunoSEQ multiplex PCR; TCRdb keeps in-frame clones, though not all of them. The data contain around 80,000 clones, 62% of them singletons. The specimen was PBMCs. These receptors were taken from a male donor in good health and CMV-seropositive. Each CDR3 is given without its conserved first and last residue.

j_gene: TRBJ1-1
v_gene: TRBV7-2
CDR3aa: ASSIGGNTEAF

j_gene: TRBJ1-2
v_gene: TRBV7-2
CDR3aa: ASSRTGDKLGYT

j_gene: TRBJ2-1
v_gene: TRBV19
CDR3aa: ASSIGGSYNEQF

j_gene: TRBJ2-7
v_gene: TRBV6-1
CDR3aa: ASSEAPGLAAYEQY

j_gene: TRBJ1-1
v_gene: TRBV5-1
CDR3aa: ASSLAMGGTEAF

j_gene: TRBJ2-6
v_gene: TRBV6-1
CDR3aa: ASSDGGASGANVLT

j_gene: TRBJ2-7
v_gene: TRBV6-1
CDR3aa: ASSEGVLAGVYEQY

j_gene: TRBJ1-5
v_gene: TRBV19
CDR3aa: ASGQEQPQH

j_gene: TRBJ2-5
v_gene: TRBV27
CDR3aa: ASSFGPQETQY

j_gene: TRBJ2-5
v_gene: TRBV7-9
CDR3aa: ASTLGGLETQY

j_gene: TRBJ2-7
v_gene: TRBV13
CDR3aa: ASSHQGKPYEQY

j_gene: TRBJ1-1
v_gene: TRBV28
CDR3aa: ASNAAGGSGTEAF

j_gene: TRBJ1-3
v_gene: TRBV27
CDR3aa: ASTSGSGNTIY

j_gene: TRBJ1-2
v_gene: TRBV19
CDR3aa: ASTIGTLYGYT

j_gene: TRBJ2-5
v_gene: TRBV5-1
CDR3aa: ASSGQGSETQY

j_gene: TRBJ2-3
v_gene: TRBV19
CDR3aa: ASSIDLGDYLTQY

j_gene: TRBJ1-5
v_gene: TRBV5-1
CDR3aa: ASSLAGGSEPQH

j_gene: TRBJ1-5
v_gene: TRBV6-1
CDR3aa: ASSTTGGSNQPQH

j_gene: TRBJ1-4
v_gene: TRBV7-2
CDR3aa: ASSRDRASEKLF

j_gene: TRBJ2-5
v_gene: TRBV7-8
CDR3aa: ASSLELRGLGQETQY

j_gene: TRBJ1-2
v_gene: TRBV9
CDR3aa: ASSVRVDYGYT

j_gene: TRBJ1-5
v_gene: TRBV7-6
CDR3aa: ASSPVGAQH

j_gene: TRBJ1-5
v_gene: TRBV30
CDR3aa: AWSKGSSSQPQH

j_gene: TRBJ2-5
v_gene: TRBV5-4
CDR3aa: ASSLVEGGETQY

j_gene: TRBJ2-1
v_gene: TRBV2
CDR3aa: ASSVDSGAYNEQF

j_gene: TRBJ2-7
v_gene: TRBV27
CDR3aa: ASSWDRVSYEQY

j_gene: TRBJ2-3
v_gene: TRBV6-1
CDR3aa: ASSEDRGGTQY

j_gene: TRBJ2-3
v_gene: TRBV9
CDR3aa: ASSSTGQATFDTQY

j_gene: TRBJ2-3
v_gene: TRBV6-5
CDR3aa: ASSLGLASTDTQY

j_gene: TRBJ2-1
v_gene: TRBV5-1
CDR3aa: ATSDTGQGSGKGNEQF

j_gene: TRBJ2-6
v_gene: TRBV7-7
CDR3aa: ASSEASWSPSSGANVLT

j_gene: TRBJ2-4
v_gene: TRBV30
CDR3aa: AGGSKNIQY

j_gene: TRBJ2-3
v_gene: TRBV19
CDR3aa: ASSKGAGGPADTQY

j_gene: TRBJ1-5
v_gene: TRBV19
CDR3aa: ARGDRQENSNQPQH

j_gene: TRBJ2-2
v_gene: TRBV4-3
CDR3aa: ASSQDPGLAIFTGELF

j_gene: TRBJ2-5
v_gene: TRBV6-1
CDR3aa: ASIMGGTQY

j_gene: TRBJ1-2
v_gene: TRBV7-3
CDR3aa: ASSPYGTGGSPFT

j_gene: TRBJ2-7
v_gene: TRBV6-5
CDR3aa: ASSRLDRPYEQY

j_gene: TRBJ1-2
v_gene: TRBV5-6
CDR3aa: ASSLLGTGTTSNYGYT

j_gene: TRBJ2-5
v_gene: TRBV28
CDR3aa: ASSGRDRRHQETQY

j_gene: TRBJ2-2
v_gene: TRBV11-1
CDR3aa: ASSLEGSNTGELF

j_gene: TRBJ1-1
v_gene: TRBV5-1
CDR3aa: ASSKRGQGAGTEAF

j_gene: TRBJ1-5
v_gene: TRBV6-1
CDR3aa: ASSEANPTPQH

j_gene: TRBJ2-2
v_gene: TRBV5-1
CDR3aa: ASSSTGDIGELF

j_gene: TRBJ1-2
v_gene: TRBV30
CDR3aa: AWSAEGADGYT

j_gene: TRBJ2-1
v_gene: TRBV19
CDR3aa: ASSIQTSGVHNEQF

j_gene: TRBJ2-1
v_gene: TRBV10-3
CDR3aa: AISEVGGADNEQF

j_gene: TRBJ2-2
v_gene: TRBV2
CDR3aa: ASIGTGNTGELF

j_gene: TRBJ2-5
v_gene: TRBV7-9
CDR3aa: SSSSPDRAQY

j_gene: TRBJ2-7
v_gene: TRBV5-1
CDR3aa: ASSLVAGTSLEQY

j_gene: TRBJ2-3
v_gene: TRBV6-1
CDR3aa: ASTIQGAKTDTQY

j_gene: TRBJ1-2
v_gene: TRBV19
CDR3aa: ASTLVAGVHYGYT

j_gene: TRBJ2-2
v_gene: TRBV30
CDR3aa: AWRTGEYTGELF